This T cell receptor beta chain is from a study of long-term antiretroviral therapy in people with HIV. Overall study context: The immediate-ART recommendation dates to 2015, and the earliest samples predate it by about a decade.

Findings of the study overall: Patients on ART gained diversity, which nonetheless stayed below transplant donor controls. ART adherence was not documented, and neither viral resistance nor therapy changes had any data.

Turning to this clone: Its antigen remains unidentified.

CDR1 and CDR2 from the germline V gene are LNHDA and SQIVND (reference sequence). V was clipped by 5 bases and J by 3 bases; unmatched bases: 11. The CDR3 totals 16 residues. An immunoSEQ assay, version v3.0, was performed at survey level. TCRdb's table, derived via immunoSEQ multiplex PCR, lists solely in-frame clones and lacks some. Of 6,000 or so clones detected, over 70% appear once; the ten largest clones hold less than 20%. There were roughly 0.95-11 million cryopreserved PBMC in the samples before DNA extraction. The V gene is TRBV19, the J gene TRBJ1-1; 8 nucleotides align to TRBD1. The source was unsorted PBMCs, collected 0.5 years before starting antiretroviral therapy. The TCR was taken from a man aged 40-50 years with HIV. CDR3 coding DNA: TGTGCCAGTAGTCCGGACAGGGCCAACACGGACACTGAAGCTTTCTTT. This codes for CASSPDRANTDTEAFF.